This T cell receptor beta chain derives from a study of CD8 T cells in cerebrospinal fluid in Alzheimer's disease (dated by TCRdb to about 2020). For the study in its entirety: The study assessed CSF T cell clonal expansion with two single-cell approaches: plate-based nested PCR sequencing and droplet-based sequencing. The study examined whether cerebrospinal fluid from healthy elderly individuals and from patients with neurodegenerative disease contained clonally expanded T cells. The droplet-based CSF comparison of patients and controls included 9 healthy controls (10,876 cells) and 9 patients with MCI or Alzheimer's disease (10,391 cells). A total of 24 samples were covered by the CSF gene-expression analysis, in which Parkinson's disease patients were included. What the authors observed across the whole study: Only samples with detectable clones (about eleven healthy, 5 MCI, 5 AD, 6 PD) were included in the overall clonality comparison. Finding EBV-specific TCRs in CSF, the authors cautioned, does not establish a causal link between EBV and Alzheimer's disease. The EBV-specific clones were neither the most highly expanded clones nor enriched among patients. A higher percentage of TCRs was made up by the largest CSF clone in patients with MCI or Alzheimer's disease than in controls. When the data were pooled, most of the 6 Alzheimer's patients but only 1 of 10 healthy subjects had a highly expanded clone, defined as one making up at least 3% of TCRs.

The method behind the library was 10x single-cell sequencing. 10X Genomics single-cell V(D)J and 5' gene-expression libraries were used to profile CSF cells. An Illumina NextSeq550 was used to sequence CSF single-cell TCR libraries. Turning to the authors' computational methods: V(D)J reads were aligned to the vdj-GRCh38 alts ensemble 2.0.0 reference and were analysed with the Cell Ranger vdj pipeline. Clonotypes were defined as cell barcodes sharing the same set of productive CDR3 nucleotide sequences. To connect clonality with transcriptional profiles, clonotype information was added to the gene-expression metadata in Seurat v3.0. CSF cells with more than 1,800 genes, more than 7,500 UMIs or more than 10% mitochondrial reads were excluded. To identify TCRs with known antigen specificity, CDR3-beta sequences were compared against VDJdb. Only TCRs with complete alpha and beta chains were included in the network analysis of clone sharing, which used the R package qgraph. TCRdb reprocessed the raw reads; every CDR3 protein sequence is a single record, and DNA is not supplied. The V and J calls follow TCRdb's processing rather than the paper's. The table kept for this sample lists about 1,200 distinct CDR3 sequences. The ten largest clonotypes hold approximately 8% of the sample.

Measured from the cysteine to the phenylalanine, the CDR3 is 14 residues long. DNA is not on record. No count is recorded, but by frequency this clonotype is medium-sized (0.01 to 0.1%). Its target antigen remains unknown. All participants were free of acute infectious disease and in good physical condition. Neurodegeneration in patients was confirmed with biomarkers including neurofilament, amyloid-beta and tau. A live/dead marker was used to sort live CSF cells for droplet-based sequencing. CSF was obtained by lumbar puncture, and immune cells were pelleted by centrifugation at 300g. CSF samples were inspected for red blood cells, and any blood-contaminated sample was excluded. CSF cells were cryopreserved in freezing medium, frozen overnight at -80 degrees C, and subsequently stored in liquid nitrogen. Before analysis, CSF samples were kept in storage for less than seven months.

Sample: cerebrospinal fluid. The TCR originated in a human donor with Alzheimer's disease. The sequence is built from TRBV12-3 or TRBV12-4 and TRBJ2-5; the TCRdb call, TRBD2, lacks DNA for checking. The CDR3 amino acid sequence is: CASTSGGAWETQYF.